The clone carrying this TCR beta chain was seen a few times. Antigen: not known. This sample was taken from a study of Ad26.COV2.S vaccination and SARS-CoV-2 variants. Method: immunoSEQ multiplex PCR; TCRdb's copy keeps in-frame clones and lacks some. Among about 480,000 clones, 70% to 90% were seen once, and the ten largest hold 9.5% to 15%. CDR1 is MNHEY and CDR2 is SVGAGI in the germline V gene. The length of the CDR3 is 14 residues. The V and J ends lost 5 bases and 4 bases, in that order; junction bases with no gene match: 3. Stated treatment: about 20 received Ad26.COV2.S at low or high dose, single or two shots; about 5 received placebo; per-sample allocation not given. Material that was analyzed had been drawn on day 63 after the first vaccine or placebo injection. Study observations and caveats: Vaccinees displayed broader spike-specific TCR repertoires than placebo recipients.

The gene calls are TRBV6-5 and TRBJ2-2, with TRBD1 matching 8 bases. This receptor was obtained from a person aged 18-65 years who received the Ad26.COV2.S COVID-19 vaccine or a placebo. The sample here was peripheral blood, taken in a trial of Ad26.COV2.S vaccine versus placebo. In DNA, the CDR3 is TGTGCCAGCAGTAAAACAGGGGGCACCGGGGAGCTGTTTTTT. Translated, it gives CASSKTGGTGELFF.